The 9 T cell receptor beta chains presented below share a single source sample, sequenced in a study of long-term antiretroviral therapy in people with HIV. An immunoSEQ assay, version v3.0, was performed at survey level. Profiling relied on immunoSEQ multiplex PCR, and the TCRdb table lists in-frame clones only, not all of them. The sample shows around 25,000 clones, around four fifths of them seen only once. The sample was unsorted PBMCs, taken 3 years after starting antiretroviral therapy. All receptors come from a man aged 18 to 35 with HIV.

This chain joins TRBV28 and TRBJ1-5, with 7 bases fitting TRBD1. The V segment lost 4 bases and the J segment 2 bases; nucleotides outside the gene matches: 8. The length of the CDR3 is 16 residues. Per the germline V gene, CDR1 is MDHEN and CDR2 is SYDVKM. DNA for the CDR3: TGTGCCAGCAGTTCATCCACAGGGGATCGCAATCAGCCCCAGCATTTT. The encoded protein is CASSSSTGDRNQPQHF.

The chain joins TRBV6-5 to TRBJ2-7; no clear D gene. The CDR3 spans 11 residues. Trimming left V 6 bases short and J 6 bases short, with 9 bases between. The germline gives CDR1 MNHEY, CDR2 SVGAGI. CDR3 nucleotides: TGTGCCAGCAGCCGAGGCCCCGAGCAGTACTTC. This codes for CASSRGPEQYF.

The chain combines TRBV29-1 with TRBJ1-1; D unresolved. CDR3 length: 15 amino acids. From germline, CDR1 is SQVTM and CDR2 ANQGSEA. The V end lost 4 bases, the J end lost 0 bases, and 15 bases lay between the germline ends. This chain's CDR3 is CSVGGGWAMNTEAFF. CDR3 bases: TGCAGCGTTGGAGGTGGCTGGGCCATGAACACTGAAGCTTTCTTT. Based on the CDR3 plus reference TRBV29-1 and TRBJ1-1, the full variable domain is SAVISQKPSRDICQRGTSLTIQCQVDSQVTMMFWYRQQPGQSLTLIATANQGSEATYESGFVIDKFPISRPNLTFSTLTVSNMSPEDSSIYLCSVGGGWAMNTEAFFGQGTRLTVV.

The CDR3 loop is CASSVGGWSVDQETQYF. The CDR3 DNA sequence: TGTGCCAGCAGCGTAGGCGGTTGGAGCGTAGACCAAGAGACCCAGTACTTC. J is TRBJ2-5 and V is TRBV9; D gene ambiguous. This CDR3 has 17 amino acids. Germline lookup yields CDR1 SGDLS and CDR2 YYNGEE. The germline V and J ends were trimmed by 0 bases and 0 bases, with 15 bases remaining between them.

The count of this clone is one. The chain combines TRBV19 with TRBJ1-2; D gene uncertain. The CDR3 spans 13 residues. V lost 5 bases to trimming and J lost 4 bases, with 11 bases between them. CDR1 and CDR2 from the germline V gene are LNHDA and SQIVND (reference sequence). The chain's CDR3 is CASSFDILYGYTF. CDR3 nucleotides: TGTGCCAGTAGTTTCGACATACTCTATGGCTACACCTTC.

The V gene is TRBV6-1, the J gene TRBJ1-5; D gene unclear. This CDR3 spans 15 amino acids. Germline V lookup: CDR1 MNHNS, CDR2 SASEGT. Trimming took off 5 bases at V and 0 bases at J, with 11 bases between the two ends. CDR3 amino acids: CASSTDPYSNQPQHF. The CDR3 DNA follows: TGTGCCAGCAGTACAGATCCCTATAGCAATCAGCCCCAGCATTTT.

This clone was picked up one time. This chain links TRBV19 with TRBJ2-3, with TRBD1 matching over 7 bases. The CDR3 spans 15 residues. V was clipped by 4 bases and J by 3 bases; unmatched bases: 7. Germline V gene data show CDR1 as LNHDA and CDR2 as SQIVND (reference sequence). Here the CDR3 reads CASSTGGFRTDTQYF. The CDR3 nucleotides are TGTGCCAGTAGTACAGGGGGTTTTAGGACAGATACGCAGTATTTT.

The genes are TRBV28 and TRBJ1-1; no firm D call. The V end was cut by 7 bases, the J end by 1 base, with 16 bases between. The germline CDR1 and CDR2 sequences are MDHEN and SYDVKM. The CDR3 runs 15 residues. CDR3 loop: CASTPPWGGNTEAFF. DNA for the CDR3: TGTGCCAGCACCCCTCCTTGGGGAGGGAACACTGAAGCTTTCTTT.

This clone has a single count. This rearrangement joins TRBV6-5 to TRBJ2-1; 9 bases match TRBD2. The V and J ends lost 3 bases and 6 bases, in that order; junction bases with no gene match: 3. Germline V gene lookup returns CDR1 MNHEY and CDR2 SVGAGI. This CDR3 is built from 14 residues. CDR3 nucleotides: TGTGCCAGCAGTTATAGCGGGGGCCTCAATGAGCAGTTCTTC. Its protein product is CASSYSGGLNEQFF.